This T cell receptor beta chain was documented in a study of blood T cell repertoires in COVID-19. About the research overall: The study drew acute and convalescent COVID-19 samples from the United States, Italy and Spain. PBMCs, B-cell-depleted T cells, or T cells provided the cDNA or gDNA that made up the material.

This clone was counted once. Study processing details: By means of reference gene primer amplification, nucleated cell counts were estimated. Sequenced by immunoSEQ multiplex PCR; TCRdb stores in-frame clones only, minus some. The DNA was the basis for D and trimming; V, J and clone size are from that table. The data hold about 150,000 clones, with around 73% observed a single time. The CDR3 covers 15 residues. The V gene end was trimmed by 1 base and the J gene end by 6 bases; junction bases not matched to a gene: 6. The V gene's germline CDR1 is SQVTM and CDR2 ANQGSEA. The chain carries TRBV29-1 and TRBJ2-1, with 10 bases fitting TRBD2. Sequencing was carried out using peripheral blood. This TCR was recovered from a man between 60 and 70 years old who had recovered from COVID-19. DNA for the CDR3: TGCAGCGTTGAAGTTGGACTAGCGGTTTTCAATGAGCAGTTCTTC. It translates to CSVEVGLAVFNEQFF.